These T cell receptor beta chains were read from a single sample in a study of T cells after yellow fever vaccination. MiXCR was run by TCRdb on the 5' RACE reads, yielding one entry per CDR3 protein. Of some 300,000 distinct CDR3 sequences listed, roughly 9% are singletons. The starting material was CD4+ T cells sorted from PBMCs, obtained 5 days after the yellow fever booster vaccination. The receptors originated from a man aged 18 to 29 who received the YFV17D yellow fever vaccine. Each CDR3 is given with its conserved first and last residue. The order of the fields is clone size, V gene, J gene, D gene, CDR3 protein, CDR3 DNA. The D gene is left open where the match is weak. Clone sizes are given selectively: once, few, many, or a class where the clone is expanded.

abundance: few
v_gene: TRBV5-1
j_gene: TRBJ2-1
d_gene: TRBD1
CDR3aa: CASRLGQGNEQFF
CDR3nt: TGCGCCAGCCGATTAGGACAGGGCAATGAGCAGTTCTTC

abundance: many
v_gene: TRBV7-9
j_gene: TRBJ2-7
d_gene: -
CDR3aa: CASSPARGSYEQYF
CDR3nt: TGTGCCAGCAGCCCCGCAAGGGGGTCCTACGAGCAGTACTTC

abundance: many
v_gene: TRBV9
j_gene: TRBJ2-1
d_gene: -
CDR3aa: CASSVVDSRDEQFF
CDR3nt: TGTGCCAGCAGCGTAGTCGATAGTAGGGATGAGCAGTTCTTC

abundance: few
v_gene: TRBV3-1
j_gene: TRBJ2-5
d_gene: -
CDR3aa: CASSQDHATSKTQYF
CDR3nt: TGTGCCAGCAGCCAAGATCATGCGACTAGTAAGACCCAGTACTTC

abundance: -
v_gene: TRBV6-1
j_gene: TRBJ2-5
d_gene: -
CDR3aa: CASSVDSQQETQYF
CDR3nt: TGTGCCAGCAGTGTGGACAGCCAACAAGAGACCCAGTACTTC

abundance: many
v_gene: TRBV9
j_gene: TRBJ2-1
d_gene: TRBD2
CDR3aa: CASSVLAGPNEQFF
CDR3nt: TGTGCCAGCAGCGTACTAGCGGGTCCCAATGAGCAGTTCTTC

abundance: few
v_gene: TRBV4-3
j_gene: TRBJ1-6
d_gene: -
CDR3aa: CASSLGPGSYNSPLHF
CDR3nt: TGCGCCAGCAGCCTCGGGCCAGGCTCCTATAATTCACCCCTCCACTTT

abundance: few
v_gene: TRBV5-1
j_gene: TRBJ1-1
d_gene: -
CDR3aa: CASSWELGEAFF
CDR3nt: TGCGCCAGCAGCTGGGAGCTAGGTGAAGCTTTCTTT

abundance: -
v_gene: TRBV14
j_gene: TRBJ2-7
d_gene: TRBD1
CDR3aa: CASSVNRGAYEQYF
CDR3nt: TGTGCCAGCAGCGTAAACAGGGGGGCCTACGAGCAGTACTTC

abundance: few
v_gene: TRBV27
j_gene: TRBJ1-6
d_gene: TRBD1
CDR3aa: CASSLAPGQGYNSPLHF
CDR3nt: TGTGCCAGCAGTTTAGCGCCCGGACAGGGGTATAATTCACCCCTCCACTTT

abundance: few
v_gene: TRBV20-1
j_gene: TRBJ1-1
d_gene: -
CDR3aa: CSARGQVMGGWGNTEAFF
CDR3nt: TGCAGTGCTAGAGGGCAGGTAATGGGAGGTTGGGGGAACACTGAAGCTTTCTTT

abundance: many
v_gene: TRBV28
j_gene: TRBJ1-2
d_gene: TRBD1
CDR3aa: CASSSGTGVRDGYTF
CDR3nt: TGTGCCAGCAGCTCCGGGACAGGGGTGAGGGATGGCTACACCTTC

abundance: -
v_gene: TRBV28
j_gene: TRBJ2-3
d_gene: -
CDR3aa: CASSLTRDLTDTQYF
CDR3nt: TGTGCCAGCTCCCTTACGAGGGACCTCACAGATACGCAGTATTTT

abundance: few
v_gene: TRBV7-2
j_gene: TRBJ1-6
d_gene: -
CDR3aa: CASSLVGGARDSPLHF
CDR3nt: TGTGCCAGCAGCTTAGTCGGGGGCGCGAGGGATTCACCCCTCCACTTT

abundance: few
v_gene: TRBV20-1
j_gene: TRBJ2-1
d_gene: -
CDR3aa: CSAGGGHSYNEQFF
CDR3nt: TGCAGTGCTGGCGGGGGCCACTCCTACAATGAGCAGTTCTTC

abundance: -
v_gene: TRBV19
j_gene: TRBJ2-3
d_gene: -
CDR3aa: CASNSGPHTDTQYF
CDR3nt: TGTGCCAGTAACTCGGGGCCACACACAGATACGCAGTATTTT

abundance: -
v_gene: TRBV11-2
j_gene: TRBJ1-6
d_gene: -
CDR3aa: CASSSRGGPSPLHF
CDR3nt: TGTGCCAGCAGTTCAAGGGGGGGACCTTCACCCCTCCACTTT

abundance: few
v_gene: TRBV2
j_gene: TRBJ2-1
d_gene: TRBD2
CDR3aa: CASKKLAGGIDEQFF
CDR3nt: TGTGCCAGCAAGAAGCTAGCGGGGGGGATCGATGAGCAGTTCTTC

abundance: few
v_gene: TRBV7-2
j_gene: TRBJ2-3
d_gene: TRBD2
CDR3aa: CASRGSRTSGGRTDTQYF
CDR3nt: TGTGCCAGCAGGGGGTCAAGGACTAGCGGGGGTCGCACAGATACGCAGTATTTT

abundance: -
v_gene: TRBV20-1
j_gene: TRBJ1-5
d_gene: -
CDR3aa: CSASGSGGNQPQHF
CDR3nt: TGCAGTGCTAGCGGCTCGGGGGGCAATCAGCCCCAGCATTTT

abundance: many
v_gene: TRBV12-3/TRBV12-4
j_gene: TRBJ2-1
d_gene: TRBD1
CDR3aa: CASSQRQGAFHEQFF
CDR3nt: TGTGCCAGCAGTCAGAGACAGGGGGCCTTCCATGAGCAGTTCTTC

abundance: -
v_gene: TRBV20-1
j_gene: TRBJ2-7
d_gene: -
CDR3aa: CSATDRTSYEQYF
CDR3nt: TGCAGTGCTACGGACAGAACTAGCTACGAGCAGTACTTC

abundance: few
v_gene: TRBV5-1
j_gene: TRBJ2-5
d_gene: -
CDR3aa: CASSSSSTQETQYF
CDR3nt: TGCGCCAGCAGCTCGTCTAGTACCCAAGAGACCCAGTACTTC

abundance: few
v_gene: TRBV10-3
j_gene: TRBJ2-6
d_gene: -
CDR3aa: CAISDSFSGYGANVLTF
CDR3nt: TGTGCCATCAGTGACTCCTTCTCGGGTTACGGGGCCAACGTCCTGACTTTC

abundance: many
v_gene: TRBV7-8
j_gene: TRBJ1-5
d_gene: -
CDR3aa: CASSSHDSGGNQPQHF
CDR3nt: TGTGCCAGCAGCTCCCACGACAGCGGGGGCAATCAGCCCCAGCATTTT

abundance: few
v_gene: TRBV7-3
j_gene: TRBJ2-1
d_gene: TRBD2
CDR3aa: CASSLSPLAGEQFF
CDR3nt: TGTGCCAGCAGCTTATCCCCTCTAGCGGGTGAGCAGTTCTTC

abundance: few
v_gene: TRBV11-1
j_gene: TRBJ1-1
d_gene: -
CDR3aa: CASSFPGRLNTEAFF
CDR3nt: TGTGCCAGCAGCTTCCCGGGACGTCTGAACACTGAAGCTTTCTTT

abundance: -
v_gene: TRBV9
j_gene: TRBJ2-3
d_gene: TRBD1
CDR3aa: CASSVEAGGADTQYF
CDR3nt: TGTGCCAGCAGCGTAGAGGCAGGGGGCGCAGATACGCAGTATTTT

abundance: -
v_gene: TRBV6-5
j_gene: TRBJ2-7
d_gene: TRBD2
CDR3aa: CASRPPGLAALSSYEQYF
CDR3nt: TGTGCCAGCAGACCCCCGGGACTAGCGGCTTTGAGCTCCTACGAGCAGTACTTC

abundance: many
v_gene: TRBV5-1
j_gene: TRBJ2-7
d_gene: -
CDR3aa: CASSEGSEQYF
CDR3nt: TGCGCCAGCAGTGAGGGGTCCGAGCAGTACTTC

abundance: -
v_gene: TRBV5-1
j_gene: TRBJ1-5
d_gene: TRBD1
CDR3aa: CASSLGTGQQPQHF
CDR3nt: TGCGCCAGCAGCCTAGGGACAGGTCAGCAGCCCCAGCATTTT

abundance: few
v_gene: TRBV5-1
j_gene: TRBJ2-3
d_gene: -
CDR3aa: CASSWDGTDTQYF
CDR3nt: TGCGCCAGCAGCTGGGACGGCACAGATACGCAGTATTTT

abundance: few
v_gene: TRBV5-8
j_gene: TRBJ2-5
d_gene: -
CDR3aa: CASSSPRIPGDAGETQYF
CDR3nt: TGTGCCAGCAGCTCCCCCCGAATCCCGGGGGACGCTGGAGAGACCCAGTACTTC

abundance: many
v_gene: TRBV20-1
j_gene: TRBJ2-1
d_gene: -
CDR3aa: CSARVEADEQFF
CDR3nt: TGCAGTGCTAGAGTAGAAGCCGATGAGCAGTTCTTC

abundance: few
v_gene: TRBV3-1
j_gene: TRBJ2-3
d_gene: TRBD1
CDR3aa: CASSHGGRGLTDTQYF
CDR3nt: TGTGCCAGCAGCCATGGGGGCAGGGGGCTCACAGATACGCAGTATTTT

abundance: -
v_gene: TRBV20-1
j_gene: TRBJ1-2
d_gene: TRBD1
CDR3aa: CSASTGEANYGYTF
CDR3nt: TGCAGTGCCTCTACAGGGGAAGCTAACTATGGCTACACCTTC

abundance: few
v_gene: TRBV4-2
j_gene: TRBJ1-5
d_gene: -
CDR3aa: CASSQDLTGWQPQHF
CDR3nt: TGTGCCAGCAGCCAAGATCTTACAGGGTGGCAGCCCCAGCATTTT

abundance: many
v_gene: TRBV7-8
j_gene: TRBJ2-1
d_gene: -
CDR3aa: CASNRWPVGYEQFF
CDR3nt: TGTGCCAGCAATAGGTGGCCCGTAGGGTATGAGCAGTTCTTC

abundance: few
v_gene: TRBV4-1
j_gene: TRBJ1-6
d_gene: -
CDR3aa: CASSQFGTVYNSPLHF
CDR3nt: TGCGCCAGCAGCCAATTCGGGACTGTCTATAATTCACCCCTCCACTTT

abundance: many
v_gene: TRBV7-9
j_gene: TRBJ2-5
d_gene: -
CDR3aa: CASSRVPQETQYF
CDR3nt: TGTGCCAGCTCCAGGGTGCCCCAAGAGACCCAGTACTTC

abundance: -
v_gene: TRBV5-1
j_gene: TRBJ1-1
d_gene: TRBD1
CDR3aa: CASSIVTGAYTEAFF
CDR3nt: TGCGCCAGCAGCATAGTGACAGGGGCCTACACTGAAGCTTTCTTT

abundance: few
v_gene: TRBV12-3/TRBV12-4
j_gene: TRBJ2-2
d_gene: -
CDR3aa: CASSFGSNTGELFF
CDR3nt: TGTGCCAGCAGTTTCGGGTCAAACACCGGGGAGCTGTTTTTT

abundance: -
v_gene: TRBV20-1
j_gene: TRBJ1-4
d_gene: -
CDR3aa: CSVQARAGDFNEKLFF
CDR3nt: TGCAGTGTCCAGGCCAGGGCCGGGGATTTTAATGAAAAACTGTTTTTT

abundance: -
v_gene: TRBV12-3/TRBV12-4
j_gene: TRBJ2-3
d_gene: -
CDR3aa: CASSYGQAGDTQYF
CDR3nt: TGTGCCAGCAGCTATGGGCAAGCAGGCGATACGCAGTATTTT

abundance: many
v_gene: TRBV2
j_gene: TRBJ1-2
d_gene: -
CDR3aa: CASSIRDVGYTF
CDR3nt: TGTGCCAGCAGCATCCGGGACGTGGGCTACACCTTC

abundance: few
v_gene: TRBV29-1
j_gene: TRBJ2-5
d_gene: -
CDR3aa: CSADSTGQETQYF
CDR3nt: TGCAGCGCTGACAGTACGGGGCAAGAGACCCAGTACTTC